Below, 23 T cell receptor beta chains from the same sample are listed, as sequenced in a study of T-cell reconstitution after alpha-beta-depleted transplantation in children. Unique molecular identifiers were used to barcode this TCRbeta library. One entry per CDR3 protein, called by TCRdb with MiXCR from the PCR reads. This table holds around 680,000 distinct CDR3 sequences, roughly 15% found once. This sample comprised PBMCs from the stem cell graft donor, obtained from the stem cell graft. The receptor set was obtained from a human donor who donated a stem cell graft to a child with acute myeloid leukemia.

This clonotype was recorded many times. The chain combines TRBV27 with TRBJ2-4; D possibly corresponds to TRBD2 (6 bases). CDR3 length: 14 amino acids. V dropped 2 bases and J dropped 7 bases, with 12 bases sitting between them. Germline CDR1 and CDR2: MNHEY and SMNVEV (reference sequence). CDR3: CASSLGGTGNIQYF. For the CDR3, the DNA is TGTGCCAGCAGTTTAGGAGGGACGGGCAACATTCAGTACTTC.

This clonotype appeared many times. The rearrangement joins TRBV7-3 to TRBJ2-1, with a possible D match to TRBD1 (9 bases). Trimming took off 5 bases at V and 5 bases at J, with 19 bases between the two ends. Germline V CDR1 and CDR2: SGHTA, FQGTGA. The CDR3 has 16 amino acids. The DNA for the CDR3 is TGTGCCAGCAGCCCCACTAGCGGACAGGGGAACAATGAGCAGTTCTTC. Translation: CASSPTSGQGNNEQFF.

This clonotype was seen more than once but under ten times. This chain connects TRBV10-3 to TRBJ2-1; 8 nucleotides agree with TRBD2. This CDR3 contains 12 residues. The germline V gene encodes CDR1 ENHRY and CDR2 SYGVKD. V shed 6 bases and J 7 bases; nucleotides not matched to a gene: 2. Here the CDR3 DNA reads TGTGCCATCAGGACGGGGGGGAATGAGCAGTTCTTC. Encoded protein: CAIRTGGNEQFF.

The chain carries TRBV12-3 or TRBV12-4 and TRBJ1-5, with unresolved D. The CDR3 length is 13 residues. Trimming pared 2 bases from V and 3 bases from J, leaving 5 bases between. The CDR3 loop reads CASSLTDNQPQHF. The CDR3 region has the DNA TGTGCCAGCAGTTTAACAGACAATCAGCCCCAGCATTTT.

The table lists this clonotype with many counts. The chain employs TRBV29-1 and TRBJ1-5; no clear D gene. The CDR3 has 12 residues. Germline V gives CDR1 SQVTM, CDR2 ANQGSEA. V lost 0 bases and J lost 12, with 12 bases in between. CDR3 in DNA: TGCAGCGTTGAAGATCTTGGGAACATCCAGCATTTT. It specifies CSVEDLGNIQHF.

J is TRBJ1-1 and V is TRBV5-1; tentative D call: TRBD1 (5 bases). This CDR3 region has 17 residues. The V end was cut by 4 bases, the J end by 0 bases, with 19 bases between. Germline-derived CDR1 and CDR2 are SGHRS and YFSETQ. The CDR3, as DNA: TGCGCCAGCAGCCCGGCACAAAGGGGCACCTTGAACACTGAAGCTTTCTTT. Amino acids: CASSPAQRGTLNTEAFF.

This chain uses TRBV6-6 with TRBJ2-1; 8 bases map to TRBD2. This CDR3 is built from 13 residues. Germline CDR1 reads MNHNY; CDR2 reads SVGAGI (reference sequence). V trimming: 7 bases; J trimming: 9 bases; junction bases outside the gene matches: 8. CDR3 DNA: TGTGCCAGCACTCCCGGGGGGGCCGGTGAGCAGTTCTTC. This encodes CASTPGGAGEQFF.

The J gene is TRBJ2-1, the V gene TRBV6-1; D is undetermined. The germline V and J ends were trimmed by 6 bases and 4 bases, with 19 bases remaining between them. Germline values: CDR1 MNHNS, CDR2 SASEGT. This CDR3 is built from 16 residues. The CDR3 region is CASSRTAVNRYNEQFF. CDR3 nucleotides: TGTGCCAGCAGCAGAACAGCCGTGAACCGGTACAATGAGCAGTTCTTC.

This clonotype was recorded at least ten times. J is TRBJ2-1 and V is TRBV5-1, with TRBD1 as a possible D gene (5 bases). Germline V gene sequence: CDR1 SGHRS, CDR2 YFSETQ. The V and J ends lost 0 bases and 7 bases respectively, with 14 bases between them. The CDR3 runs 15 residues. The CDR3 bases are TGCGCCAGCAGCTTGGGGAATCAGGGTTGGAATGAGCAGTTCTTC. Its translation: CASSLGNQGWNEQFF.

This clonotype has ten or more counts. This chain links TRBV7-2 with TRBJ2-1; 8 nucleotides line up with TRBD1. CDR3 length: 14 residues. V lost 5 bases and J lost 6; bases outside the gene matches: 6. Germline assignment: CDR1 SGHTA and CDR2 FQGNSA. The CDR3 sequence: CASSTGQGFNEQFF. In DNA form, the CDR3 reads TGTGCCAGCAGCACTGGACAGGGCTTCAATGAGCAGTTCTTC.

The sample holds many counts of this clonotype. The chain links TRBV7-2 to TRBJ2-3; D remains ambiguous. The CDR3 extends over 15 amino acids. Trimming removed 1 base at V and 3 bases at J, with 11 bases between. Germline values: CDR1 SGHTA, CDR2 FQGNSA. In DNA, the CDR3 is TGTGCCAGCAGCTTAGGTAGTGCGGTGACAGATACGCAGTATTTT. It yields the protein CASSLGSAVTDTQYF.

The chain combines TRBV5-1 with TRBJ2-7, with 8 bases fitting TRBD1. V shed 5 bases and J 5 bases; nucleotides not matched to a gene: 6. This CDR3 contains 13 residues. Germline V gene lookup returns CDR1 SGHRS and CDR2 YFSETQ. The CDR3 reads CASSFSGGDEQYV. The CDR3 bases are TGCGCCAGCAGTTTTTCAGGGGGCGACGAGCAGTACGTC.

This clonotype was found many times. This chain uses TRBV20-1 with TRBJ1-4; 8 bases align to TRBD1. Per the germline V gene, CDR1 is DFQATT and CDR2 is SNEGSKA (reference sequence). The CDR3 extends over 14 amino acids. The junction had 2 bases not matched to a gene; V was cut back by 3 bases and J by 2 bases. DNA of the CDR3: TGCAGTGCTAGTACAGGGGGGACTAATGAAAAACTGTTTTTT. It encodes CSASTGGTNEKLFF.

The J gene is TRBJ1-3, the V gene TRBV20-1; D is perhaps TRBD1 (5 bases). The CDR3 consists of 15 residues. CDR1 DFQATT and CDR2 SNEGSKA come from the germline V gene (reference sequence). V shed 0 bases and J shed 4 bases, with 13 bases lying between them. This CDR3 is CSARDLEGPGNTIYF. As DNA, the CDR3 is TGCAGTGCTAGAGACCTCGAGGGGCCCGGAAACACCATATATTTT.

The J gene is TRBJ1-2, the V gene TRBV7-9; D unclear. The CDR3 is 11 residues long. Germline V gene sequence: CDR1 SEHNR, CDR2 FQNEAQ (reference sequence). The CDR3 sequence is CASVESYGYTF. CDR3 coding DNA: TGTGCAAGCGTTGAAAGCTATGGCTACACCTTC.

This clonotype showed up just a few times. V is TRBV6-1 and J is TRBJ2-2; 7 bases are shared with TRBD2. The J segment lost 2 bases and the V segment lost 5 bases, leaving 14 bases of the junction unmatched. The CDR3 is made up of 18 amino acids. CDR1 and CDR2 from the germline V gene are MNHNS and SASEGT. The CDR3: CASSISGRGTQNTGELFF. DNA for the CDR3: TGTGCCAGCAGTATTTCGGGGCGGGGGACCCAAAACACCGGGGAGCTGTTTTTT.

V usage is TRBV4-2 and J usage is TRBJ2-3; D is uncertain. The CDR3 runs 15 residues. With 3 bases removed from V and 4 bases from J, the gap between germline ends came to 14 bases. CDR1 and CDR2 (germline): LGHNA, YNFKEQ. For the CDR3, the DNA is TGTGCCAGCAGCCAGCAAGTAACGACGTCAGATACGCAGTATTTT. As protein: CASSQQVTTSDTQYF.

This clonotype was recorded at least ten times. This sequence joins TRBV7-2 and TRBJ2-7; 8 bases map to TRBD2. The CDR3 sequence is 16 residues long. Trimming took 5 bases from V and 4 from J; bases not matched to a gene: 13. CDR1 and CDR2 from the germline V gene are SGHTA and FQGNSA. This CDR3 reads CASSVNGGVGFYEQYF. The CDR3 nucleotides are TGTGCCAGCAGCGTCAACGGGGGGGTAGGGTTTTACGAGCAGTACTTC.

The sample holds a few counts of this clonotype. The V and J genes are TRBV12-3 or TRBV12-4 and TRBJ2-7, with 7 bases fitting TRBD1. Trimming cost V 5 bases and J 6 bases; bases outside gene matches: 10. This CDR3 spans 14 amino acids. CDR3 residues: CASSMDPTGTEQYF. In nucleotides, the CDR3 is TGTGCCAGCAGTATGGACCCGACAGGGACCGAGCAGTACTTC.

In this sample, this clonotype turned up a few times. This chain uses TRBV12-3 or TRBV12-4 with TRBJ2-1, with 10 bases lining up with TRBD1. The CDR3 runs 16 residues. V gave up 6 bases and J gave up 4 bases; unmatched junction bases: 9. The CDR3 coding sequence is TGTGCCAGCAGCCAGAGACAGGGGGCCGCTTACAATGAGCAGTTCTTC. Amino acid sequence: CASSQRQGAAYNEQFF.

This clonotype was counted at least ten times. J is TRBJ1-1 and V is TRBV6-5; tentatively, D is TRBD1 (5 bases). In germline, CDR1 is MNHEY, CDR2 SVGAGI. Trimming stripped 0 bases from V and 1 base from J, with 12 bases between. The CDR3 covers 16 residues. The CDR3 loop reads CASSYSKQAGNTEAFF. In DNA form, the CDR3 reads TGTGCCAGCAGTTACTCGAAACAGGCCGGGAACACTGAAGCTTTCTTT.

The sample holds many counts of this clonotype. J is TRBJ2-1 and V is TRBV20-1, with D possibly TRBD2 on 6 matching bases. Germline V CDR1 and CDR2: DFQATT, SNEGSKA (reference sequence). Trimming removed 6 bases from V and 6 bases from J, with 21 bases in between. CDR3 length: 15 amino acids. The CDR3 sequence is CSAFRSLGGSNEQFF. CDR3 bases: TGCAGTGCGTTCAGGAGCCTGGGGGGTTCCAATGAGCAGTTCTTC.

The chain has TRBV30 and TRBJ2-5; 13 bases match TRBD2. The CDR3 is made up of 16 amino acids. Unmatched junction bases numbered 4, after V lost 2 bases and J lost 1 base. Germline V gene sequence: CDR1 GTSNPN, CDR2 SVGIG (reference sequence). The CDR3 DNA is TGTGCCTGGAGTCCGGGGACTAGCGGGGCCCAAGAGACCCAGTACTTC. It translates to CAWSPGTSGAQETQYF.